The source of this TCR beta chain is a study of OX40 agonist ivuxolimab in advanced cancers. About the study: Averaging about 60 years in age, with a range of roughly 20 to 80, the cohort was around 87% male.

CDR1 is SGHRS, CDR2 YFSETQ, per germline. The CDR3 runs 15 residues. The germline V and J ends were trimmed by 0 bases and 7 bases, with 11 bases remaining between them. Sequencing used immunoSEQ multiplex PCR; TCRdb keeps in-frame clones, though not all of them. Here the sample spans about 58,000 clones, about 81% being singletons. The sequence came from an adult with an advanced solid tumor such as melanoma, head and neck, liver or kidney cancer. This sequence joins TRBV5-1 and TRBJ1-6, with D maybe TRBD1 (5 bases). This sample comprised CD4+ or CD8+ T cells sorted from blood, obtained in a trial of the OX40 agonist ivuxolimab. CDR3 region: CASSLEGYPNSPLHF. CDR3 nucleotide sequence: TGCGCCAGCAGCTTGGAGGGGTACCCGAATTCACCCCTCCACTTT.